This T cell receptor beta chain was profiled in a study of blood T cell repertoires in COVID-19. Whole-study context: PBMCs, B-cell-depleted T cells, or T cells were the source of the cDNA or gDNA that made up the material.

Under the authors' procedure: Amplification of reference gene primers provided the estimated nucleated cell counts. Assay: immunoSEQ multiplex PCR; the TCRdb copy retains only in-frame clones and omits some. V, J and clone size are those of that table, while D and trimming were read from the DNA. The sample lists around 33,000 clones, approximately 82% occurring once. Germline lookup yields CDR1 LNHDA and CDR2 SQIVND (reference sequence). This CDR3 is 14 amino acids long. J was trimmed by 5 bases and V by 8 bases; bases with no gene match: 8. The V call is TRBV19, the J call TRBJ1-2; TRBD1 matches 10 bases. The sequence derives from a man at least 80 years old with active or convalescent COVID-19. The sequenced sample was peripheral blood. This CDR3 is CASYTGTGAYGYTF. CDR3 nucleotides: TGTGCCAGTTACACCGGGACAGGGGCATATGGCTACACCTTC.